This TCR beta chain was obtained from a study of CD8+CD57+ T cells in acquired aplastic anemia. Study in general: DNA per sorted CD4+ or CD8+ sample ranged roughly 0.17 to 27.4 ug, averaging 3.2 ug.

In regard to this clonotype: Its specificity is not known.

Patients included in sequencing had previously demonstrated CD8+CD57+ cell expansion by flow cytometry. Blood was sampled before the patients had received any therapy. Trimming at V came to 5 bases and at J to 0 bases, leaving 12 bases not matched to a gene. This CDR3 has 19 residues. General study findings and limits: For CD8+ Simpson's diversity, patients and controls showed no significant difference. Patients and controls shared some 29 CD8+ CDR3 sequences, which appeared highly expressed in patients and within their immunodominant clones.

The template used for profiling TCR beta VDJ and CDR3 was genomic DNA. TCRdb passed the reads through MiXCR, listing each CDR3 protein once. The data contain about 160,000 distinct CDR3 sequences, 47% of them singletons. The source material was sorted CD4+, CD8+, or CD8+CD57+ T cells (not recorded which) from PBMCs. The receptor was derived from a human donor with aplastic anemia. This chain uses TRBV12-3 or TRBV12-4 with TRBJ2-4, with TRBD2 matching 11 bases. CDR3 sequence (DNA): TGTGCCAGCAGTCCGGGACTAGCGGCCCGGAAATTAGCCAAAAACATTCAGTACTTC. It yields the protein CASSPGLAARKLAKNIQYF.